This is a list of T cell receptor beta chains from one sample in a study of cytomegalovirus exposure and HLA in healthy donors. Using immunoSEQ multiplex PCR, the repertoire was profiled, and TCRdb retains in-frame clones only, with some absent. The repertoire holds about 200,000 clones, with roughly 83% as singletons. Material: PBMCs. The receptors shown here come from a woman aged 18-29 years in good health and CMV-seronegative. CDR3s include the opening cysteine and the closing phenylalanine or tryptophan. Each record gives: J gene, V gene, clone size, D gene, CDR3 DNA, CDR3 protein. D genes are given only for firm matches. Clone size is not always given. Where it is, it says once, few, many or a class for expanded clones.

>TRBJ2-3|TRBV30|-|-
TGTGCCTGGTCGGGGCGGGATACGCAGTATTTT
CAWSGRDTQYF
>TRBJ2-3|TRBV2|once|TRBD2
TGTGCCAGCAGCATGGGACTAGCGGGGGCCGGGGGTACGCAGTATTTT
CASSMGLAGAGGTQYF
>TRBJ2-2|TRBV30|-|-
TGTGCCTGGGCAAGAGGGTGGGACACCGGGGAGCTGTTTTTT
CAWARGWDTGELFF
>TRBJ2-2|TRBV30|-|TRBD1
TGTGCCTGGAGTGGAGAAAGGGACAGCAACACCGGGGAGCTGTTTTTT
CAWSGERDSNTGELFF
>TRBJ2-6|TRBV19|once|TRBD1
TGTGCCAGGCACCCGGGACAGGATCACTCTGGGGCCAACGTCCTGACTTTC
CARHPGQDHSGANVLTF
>TRBJ1-2|TRBV5-1|-|-
TGCGCCAGCAGTTCTCCGCGGGGCTACACCTTC
CASSSPRGYTF
>TRBJ1-2|TRBV5-6|-|-
TGTGCCAGCAGCTCTGACAGGAGAGGAAAAATACGCTATGGCTACACCTTC
CASSSDRRGKIRYGYTF
>TRBJ1-1|TRBV5-1|-|-
TGCGCCAGCACCCCCGGGGGCCCTACTATCCGGAACACTGAAGCTTTCTTT
CASTPGGPTIRNTEAFF
>TRBJ1-1|TRBV2|few|-
TGTGCCAGCAGTGAAGAGGGTCCCCTGGAAAACACTGAAGCTTTCTTT
CASSEEGPLENTEAFF
>TRBJ2-2|TRBV6-4|-|-
TGTGCCAGCTCCCCCGAGGGGGGCGCCGGGGAGCTGTTTTTT
CASSPEGGAGELFF
>TRBJ2-1|TRBV30|-|-
TGTGCCTGGAAGCTAGAGGTGAATGAGCAGTTCTTC
CAWKLEVNEQFF
>TRBJ1-4|TRBV9|-|-
TGTGCCAGCAGCCCGTGGAAAGGGGGAAATGAAAAACTGTTTTTT
CASSPWKGGNEKLFF
>TRBJ1-3|TRBV9|-|-
TGTGCCAGCAGCGCACCTGACTCTGGAAACACCATATATTTT
CASSAPDSGNTIYF
>TRBJ2-1|TRBV6-5|many|TRBD1
TGTGCCAGCATCAAAGAGGGACAGGGCTGGCATGAGCAGTTCTTC
CASIKEGQGWHEQFF
>TRBJ2-5|TRBV6-1|few|TRBD1
TGTGCCAGCGGAACCATACAGGGGGGACAAGAGACCCAGTACTTC
CASGTIQGGQETQYF
>TRBJ2-7|TRBV28|-|-
TGTGCCAGCAGTTTTGGCCGTCGGGGCTACGAGCAGTACTTC
CASSFGRRGYEQYF
>TRBJ1-2|TRBV2|once|TRBD1
TGTGCCAGCAGTTCCACAGGGGGCTATGGCTACACCTTC
CASSSTGGYGYTF
>TRBJ2-1|TRBV7-9|-|TRBD2
TGTGCCAGCAGCCGGACTAGCGGGAACAATGAGCAGTTCTTC
CASSRTSGNNEQFF
>TRBJ2-7|TRBV6-1|-|TRBD1
TGTGCCAGCAGTGTATCGGGACAGGGACGCTACGAGCAGTACTTC
CASSVSGQGRYEQYF
>TRBJ2-1|TRBV2|-|-
TGTGCCAGCGCGTGGGAGAGCCAGGATGAGCAGTTCTTC
CASAWESQDEQFF
>TRBJ1-1|TRBV18|-|TRBD1
TGTGCCAGCTCACCACAGGGGGCGGACACTGAAGCTTTCTTT
CASSPQGADTEAFF
>TRBJ1-1|TRBV15|once|TRBD1
TGTGCCACCAGCAGACCCCAGGGGGCGGTCACTGAAGCTTTCTTT
CATSRPQGAVTEAFF
>TRBJ2-2|TRBV19|-|TRBD1
TGTGCCAGTAGTAGGACAGGGGGGACCGGGGAGCTGTTTTTT
CASSRTGGTGELFF
>TRBJ2-7|TRBV7-6|-|TRBD2
TGTGCCAGCAGCGCAGCGTCCGGACTAGCGGGACCCGACGAGCAGTACTTC
CASSAASGLAGPDEQYF
>TRBJ1-3|TRBV30|-|TRBD1
TGTGCCTGGAGCGACCGGACAGGGGCTTACACCATATATTTT
CAWSDRTGAYTIYF
>TRBJ2-2|TRBV25-1|-|TRBD1
TGTGCCAGCAGTCGACAGGGGGCCGGGGAGCTGTTTTTT
CASSRQGAGELFF
>TRBJ1-5|TRBV30|-|-
TGTGCCTGGAGTAGAAGGGGCAATCAGCCCCAGCATTTT
CAWSRRGNQPQHF
>TRBJ2-5|TRBV15|-|-
TGTGCCACCAGCAGAGACAGGCGGCGGGAGACCCAGTACTTC
CATSRDRRRETQYF
>TRBJ1-5|TRBV6-1|few|-
TGTGCCAGCAGTGAACAGGGCCGCGGTCAGCCCCAGCATTTT
CASSEQGRGQPQHF
>TRBJ1-2|TRBV5-1|-|-
TGCGCCAGCAGCTTTGGAGGGTCTGGCTACACCTTC
CASSFGGSGYTF
>TRBJ2-6|TRBV19|few|-
TGTGCCAGTAGTTTGCCCTCTGGGGCCAACGTCCTGACTTTC
CASSLPSGANVLTF
>TRBJ2-1|TRBV9|once|TRBD2
TGTGCCAGCAGCGTTCTAGCGGGGGGCCCCACCTACAATGAGCAGTTCTTC
CASSVLAGGPTYNEQFF
>TRBJ2-7|TRBV7-6|-|TRBD2
TGTGCCAGCAGCCCCGAGCCGGGACTAGCGGCACACGAGCAGTACTTC
CASSPEPGLAAHEQYF
>TRBJ1-2|TRBV7-9|-|TRBD1
TGTGCCAGCAGCCCTTGGGACAGCCATCTCTATGGCTACACCTTC
CASSPWDSHLYGYTF
>TRBJ2-7|TRBV4-2|-|-
TGTGCCAGCAGTGAAGGGGGGTACGAGCAGTACTTC
CASSEGGYEQYF
>TRBJ2-7|TRBV2|-|-
TGTGCCAGCAGTTCACAGGGGGGGAGCTCCTACGAGCAGTACTTC
CASSSQGGSSYEQYF
>TRBJ2-3|TRBV2|-|-
TGTGCCAGCAGGTCGAGTGCTAGCACAGATACGCAGTATTTT
CASRSSASTDTQYF
>TRBJ1-5|TRBV5-4|-|-
TGTGCCAGCACGCCTCGAGGCCCGGTCTATAGCAATCAGCCCCAGCATTTT
CASTPRGPVYSNQPQHF
>TRBJ2-3|TRBV2|once|-
TGTGCCACAAGTCGGGATACGCAGTATTTT
CATSRDTQYF
>TRBJ2-7|TRBV27|few|-
TGTGCCAGCAGTCATAGCTCCTACGAGCAGTACTTC
CASSHSSYEQYF
>TRBJ1-3|TRBV5-1|once|-
TGCGCCAGCAGCAGGGGTTCGTCAGGGCGGTCTGGAAACACCATATATTTT
CASSRGSSGRSGNTIYF
>TRBJ1-4|TRBV2|-|-
TGTGCCAGCAGTGAAGCGCGCCCCAGTCTTAATGAAAAACTGTTTTTT
CASSEARPSLNEKLFF
>TRBJ2-7|TRBV28|-|-
TGTGCCAGCAGTTTACAGTCTGGGATCTACGAGCAGTACTTC
CASSLQSGIYEQYF
>TRBJ1-2|TRBV15|-|-
TGTGCCACCAGCAGAGGCCGGCAGTTCTATGGCTACACCTTC
CATSRGRQFYGYTF
>TRBJ1-5|TRBV2|few|-
TGTGCCAGCAGTGAAGGGACGGCGGATCAGCCCCAGCATTTT
CASSEGTADQPQHF
>TRBJ2-2|TRBV4-1|-|-
TGCGCCAGCAGCCTAGGGGCAGCCACCGGGGAGCTGTTTTTT
CASSLGAATGELFF
>TRBJ2-3|TRBV18|-|TRBD1
TGTGCCAGCTCACGAGCCAGGGGGCAAGATACGCAGTATTTT
CASSRARGQDTQYF
>TRBJ2-6|TRBV2|-|-
TGTGCCAGCGGCAGCTCTGGGGCCAACGTCCTGACTTTC
CASGSSGANVLTF
>TRBJ2-2|TRBV4-2|-|TRBD2
TGTGCCAGCAGCCAAAAGCGGGAGGGCCTTCTTAACACCGGGGAGCTGTTTTTT
CASSQKREGLLNTGELFF
>TRBJ2-1|TRBV9|-|-
TGTGCCAGCAGTAGACTAGACACGGGGGGCTCGTTCTTC
CASSRLDTGGSFF
>TRBJ1-1|TRBV30|-|-
TGTGCCTGGAGTCTACACGGCACTGAAGCTTTCTTT
CAWSLHGTEAFF
>TRBJ2-5|TRBV19|few|TRBD2
TGTGCCAGTAGCCAGACTAGCGGGAAAGTAGAGACCCAGTACTTC
CASSQTSGKVETQYF
>TRBJ2-4|TRBV6-1|-|TRBD2
TGTGCCAGCAGTGAAGCGACTAGCGGGAGGAACATTCAGTACTTC
CASSEATSGRNIQYF
>TRBJ2-1|TRBV4-2|-|-
TGTGCCAGCAGCCAAGATCTGGTGAGAAGCTCCTACAATGAGCAGTTCTTC
CASSQDLVRSSYNEQFF